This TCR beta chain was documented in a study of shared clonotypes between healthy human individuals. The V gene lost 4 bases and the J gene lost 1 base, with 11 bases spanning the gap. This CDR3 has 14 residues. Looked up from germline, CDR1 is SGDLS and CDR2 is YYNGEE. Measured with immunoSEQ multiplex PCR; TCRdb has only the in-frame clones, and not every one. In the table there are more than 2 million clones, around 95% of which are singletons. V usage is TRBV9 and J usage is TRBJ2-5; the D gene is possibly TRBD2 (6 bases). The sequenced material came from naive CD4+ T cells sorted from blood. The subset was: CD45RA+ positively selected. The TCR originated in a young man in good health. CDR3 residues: CASSWGGTQETQYF. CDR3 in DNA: TGTGCCAGCAGCTGGGGCGGGACCCAAGAGACCCAGTACTTC.